The subject of this entry is one T cell receptor (beta chain). This specimen belongs to a study of blood T cell repertoires in COVID-19. Across the study: Sites in the United States, Italy and Spain provided acute and convalescent COVID-19 samples. Sources were T cells, B-cell-depleted T cells, or PBMCs; the material itself was cDNA or gDNA.

Per the authors' pipeline: How many nucleated cells were present was estimated from reference gene primer amplification. Profiled with immunoSEQ multiplex PCR; TCRdb holds only in-frame clones, not every one. That table supplies the V and J calls and clone size; D and trimming were determined from the DNA. Of 60,000 to 80,000 clones listed, 75% to 90% are singletons. The CDR3 has 15 residues. Trimming removed 6 bases at V and 11 bases at J, with 23 bases between. Germline values: CDR1 MDHEN, CDR2 SYDVKM. The sample comprised peripheral blood. The receptor was derived from a woman of 80 years or more with acute or convalescent COVID-19. V usage is TRBV28 and J usage is TRBJ2-1, with D possibly TRBD2 on 5 matching bases. The CDR3 reads CASSPLGRTPPQQFF. In DNA, the CDR3 is TGTGCCAGCAGCCCACTAGGGCGAACGCCCCCACAGCAGTTCTTC.